A selection of T cell receptor beta chains follows, all from one sample in a study of cytomegalovirus exposure and HLA in healthy donors. Clones were sequenced by immunoSEQ multiplex PCR, and TCRdb holds only the in-frame ones, with some missing. The sample includes some 76,000 clones, around 76% of them seen just once. Specimen: PBMCs. All receptors come from a male donor in good health and CMV-seropositive. The CDR3 runs from the conserved cysteine through the conserved F or W. Fields, in order: V gene, clone size, J gene, D gene, CDR3 protein, CDR3 DNA. D genes are given only for firm matches. The size of a clone is reported for some rows only, either as once, few or many, or as a class for expanded clones.

TRBV5-4,.,TRBJ2-3,TRBD2,CASTTSGRSDFTQYF,TGTGCCAGCACCACTAGCGGGAGGTCCGACTTTACGCAGTATTTT
TRBV21-1,few,TRBJ2-7,.,CASTPLRSYEQYF,TGTGCCAGCACCCCCCTGAGGAGCTACGAGCAGTACTTC
TRBV5-1,.,TRBJ2-1,.,CASSFVTGVTYNEQFF,TGCGCCAGCAGCTTCGTTACCGGGGTGACCTACAATGAGCAGTTCTTC
TRBV7-6,.,TRBJ2-5,TRBD1,CASSLIRDRDQETQYF,TGTGCCAGCAGCTTAATCCGAGACAGGGACCAAGAGACCCAGTACTTC
TRBV30,.,TRBJ2-6,.,CAWSLGSGANVLTF,TGTGCCTGGAGTCTCGGGTCTGGGGCCAACGTCCTGACTTTC
TRBV7-9,.,TRBJ2-7,.,CASSPLPEQYF,TGTGCCAGCAGCCCCCTACCCGAGCAGTACTTC
TRBV11-3,.,TRBJ2-5,.,CASSLGAQETQYF,TGTGCCAGCAGCTTAGGGGCCCAAGAGACCCAGTACTTC
TRBV7-2,.,TRBJ2-7,TRBD2,CASSPSAGGTYEQYF,TGTGCCAGCAGCCCATCAGCGGGAGGTACCTACGAGCAGTACTTC
TRBV5-1,.,TRBJ2-7,.,CASSLGVRAGNYEQYF,TGCGCCAGCAGCTTGGGAGTCCGGGCGGGGAACTACGAGCAGTACTTC
TRBV18,few,TRBJ2-7,TRBD2,CASSPPEKRGPQYEQYF,TGTGCCAGCTCACCACCAGAAAAGCGGGGACCACAATACGAGCAGTACTTC
TRBV12-5,.,TRBJ1-4,.,CASGLAKTETTREKLFF,TGTGCTAGTGGTTTGGCCAAGACAGAGACCACCCGTGAAAAACTGTTTTTT
TRBV19,.,TRBJ2-6,.,CASSSQGSGANVLTF,TGTGCCAGTAGTAGCCAGGGTTCTGGGGCCAACGTCCTGACTTTC